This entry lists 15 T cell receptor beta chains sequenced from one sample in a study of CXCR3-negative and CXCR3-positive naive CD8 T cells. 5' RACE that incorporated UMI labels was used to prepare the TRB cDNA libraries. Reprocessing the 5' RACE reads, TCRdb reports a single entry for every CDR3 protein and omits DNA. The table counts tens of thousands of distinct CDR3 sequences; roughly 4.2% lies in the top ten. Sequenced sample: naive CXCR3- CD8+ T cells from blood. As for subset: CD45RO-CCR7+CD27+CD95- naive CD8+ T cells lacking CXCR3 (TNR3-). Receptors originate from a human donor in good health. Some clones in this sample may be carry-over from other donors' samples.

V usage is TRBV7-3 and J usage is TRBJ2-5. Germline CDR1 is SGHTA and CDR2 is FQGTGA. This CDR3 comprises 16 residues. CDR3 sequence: CASSSHGWGYQETQYF.

CDR3 in amino acids: CASSQQDGSYEQYF. The chain joins TRBV4-2 to TRBJ2-7. CDR3 length equals 14 residues. Per germline, CDR1 LGHNA and CDR2 YNFKEQ.

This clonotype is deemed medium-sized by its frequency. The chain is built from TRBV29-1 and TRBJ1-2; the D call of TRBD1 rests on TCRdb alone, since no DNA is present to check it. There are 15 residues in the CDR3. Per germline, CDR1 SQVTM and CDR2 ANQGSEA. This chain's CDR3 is CSVEDRQGAAYGYTF.

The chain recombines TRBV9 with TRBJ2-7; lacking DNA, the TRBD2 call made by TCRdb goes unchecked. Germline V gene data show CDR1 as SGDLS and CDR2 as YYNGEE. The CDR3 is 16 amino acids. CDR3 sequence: CASSAQETSGDYEQYF.

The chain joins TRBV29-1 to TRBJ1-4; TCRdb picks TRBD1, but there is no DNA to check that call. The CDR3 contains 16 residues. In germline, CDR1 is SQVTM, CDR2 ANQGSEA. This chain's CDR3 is CSVSGTESTTNEKLFF.

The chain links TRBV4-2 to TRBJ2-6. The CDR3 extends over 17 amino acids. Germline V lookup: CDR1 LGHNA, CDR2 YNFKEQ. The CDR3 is CASSQPSISSGANVLTF.

CDR3 loop: CASSYRGLNNEQFF. The chain links TRBV12-3 or TRBV12-4 to TRBJ2-1. The CDR3 extends over 14 amino acids.

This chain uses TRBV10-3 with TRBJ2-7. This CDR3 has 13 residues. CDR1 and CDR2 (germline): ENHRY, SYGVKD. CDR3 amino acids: CAISEIGTYEQYF.

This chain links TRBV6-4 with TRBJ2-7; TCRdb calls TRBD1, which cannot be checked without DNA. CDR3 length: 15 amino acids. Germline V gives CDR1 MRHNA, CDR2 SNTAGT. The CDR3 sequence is CASNSTATGAYEQYF.

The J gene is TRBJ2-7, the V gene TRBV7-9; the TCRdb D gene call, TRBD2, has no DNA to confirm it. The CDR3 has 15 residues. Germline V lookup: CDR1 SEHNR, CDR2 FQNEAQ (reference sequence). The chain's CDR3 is CASSLVGPEAYEQYF.

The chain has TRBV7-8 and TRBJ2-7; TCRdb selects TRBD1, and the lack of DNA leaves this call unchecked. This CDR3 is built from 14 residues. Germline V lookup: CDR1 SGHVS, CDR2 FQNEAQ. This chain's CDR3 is CASRQGANSYEQYF.

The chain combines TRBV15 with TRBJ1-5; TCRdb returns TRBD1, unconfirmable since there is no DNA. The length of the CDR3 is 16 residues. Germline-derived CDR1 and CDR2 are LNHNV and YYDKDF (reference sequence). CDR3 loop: CATRGQGAQSNQPQHF.

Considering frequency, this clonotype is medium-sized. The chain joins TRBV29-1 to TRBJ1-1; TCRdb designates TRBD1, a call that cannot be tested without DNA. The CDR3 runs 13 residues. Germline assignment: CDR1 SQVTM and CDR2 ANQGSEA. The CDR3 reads CSAPGQAGTEAFF.

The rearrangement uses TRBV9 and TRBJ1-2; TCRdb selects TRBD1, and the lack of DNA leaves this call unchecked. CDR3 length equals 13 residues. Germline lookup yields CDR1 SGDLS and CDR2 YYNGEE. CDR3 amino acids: CASSVVSGDGYTF.

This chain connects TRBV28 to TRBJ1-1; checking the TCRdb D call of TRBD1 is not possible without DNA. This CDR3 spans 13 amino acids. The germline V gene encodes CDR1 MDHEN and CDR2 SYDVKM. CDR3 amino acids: CASSGFLATEAFF. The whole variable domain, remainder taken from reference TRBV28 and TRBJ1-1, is DVKVTQSSRYLVKRTGEKVFLECVQDMDHENMFWYRQDPGLGLRLIYFSYDVKMKEKGDIPEGYSVSREKKERFSLILESASTNQTSMYLCASSGFLATEAFFGQGTRLTVV.